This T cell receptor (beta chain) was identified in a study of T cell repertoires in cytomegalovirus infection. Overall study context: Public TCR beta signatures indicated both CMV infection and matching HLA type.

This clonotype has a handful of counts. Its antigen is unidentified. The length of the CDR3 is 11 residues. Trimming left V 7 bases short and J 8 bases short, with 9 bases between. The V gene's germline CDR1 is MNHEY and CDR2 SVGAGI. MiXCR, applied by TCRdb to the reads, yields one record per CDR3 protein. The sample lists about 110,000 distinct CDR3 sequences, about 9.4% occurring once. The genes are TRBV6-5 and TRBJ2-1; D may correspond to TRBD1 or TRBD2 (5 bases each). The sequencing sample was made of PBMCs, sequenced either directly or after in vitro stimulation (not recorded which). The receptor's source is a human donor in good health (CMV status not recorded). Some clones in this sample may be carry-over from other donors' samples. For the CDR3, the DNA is TGTGCCAGCACCTTGGGGGATGAGCAGTTCTTC. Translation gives CASTLGDEQFF.